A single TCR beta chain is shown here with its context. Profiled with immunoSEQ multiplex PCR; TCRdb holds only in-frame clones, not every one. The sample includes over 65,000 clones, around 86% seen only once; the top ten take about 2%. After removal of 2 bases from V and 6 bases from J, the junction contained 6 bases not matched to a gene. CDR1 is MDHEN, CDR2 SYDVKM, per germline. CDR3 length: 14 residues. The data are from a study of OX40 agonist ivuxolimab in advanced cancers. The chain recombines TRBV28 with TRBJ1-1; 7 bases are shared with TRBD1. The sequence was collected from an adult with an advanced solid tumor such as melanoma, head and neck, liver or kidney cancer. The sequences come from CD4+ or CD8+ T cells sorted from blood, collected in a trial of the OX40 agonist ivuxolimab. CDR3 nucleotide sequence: TGTGCCAGCAGTTTAACCAGGGGGTGGGCTGAAGCTTTCTTT. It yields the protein CASSLTRGWAEAFF.